This T cell receptor beta chain was identified in a study of siplizumab effects on memory and regulatory T cells. As regards this clone: The antigen is unknown.

Study results and caveats: Siplizumab produced a significant drop in alloreactive sequences attributable to unstimulated CD4+ memory cells. Of the alloreactive clones, only a minor fraction mapped to unstimulated subsets.

The germline V gene has CDR1 SGHRS and CDR2 YFSETQ. CDR3 length equals 16 residues. V gave up 5 bases and J gave up 6 bases, with 20 bases separating them. Per individual sample, approximately 91,000 TCR templates were assayed. Using immunoSEQ multiplex PCR, the repertoire was profiled, and TCRdb retains in-frame clones only, with some absent. This table has 100,000 to 120,000 clones, roughly 92% appearing once. V is TRBV5-1 and J is TRBJ2-2, with D possibly called TRBD1 or TRBD2 (6 bases each). The source is a human donor in good health. The material sequenced was CD4+ T cells sorted from blood. This chain's CDR3 is CASSWVPGEASGELFF. The CDR3 nucleotides are TGCGCCAGCAGTTGGGTCCCAGGGGAGGCGTCCGGGGAGCTGTTTTTT.